Detailed here is one T cell receptor beta chain. Its antigen remains unknown. The V and J ends lost 0 bases and 0 bases respectively, with 6 bases between them. There are 13 residues in the CDR3. Germline values: CDR1 GTSNPN, CDR2 SVGIG (reference sequence). Primers included in the PCR were 60 Vbeta and 13 Jbeta primers. Measured with immunoSEQ multiplex PCR; TCRdb has only the in-frame clones, and not every one. This table holds 200,000 to 250,000 clones, approximately 82% found once. The source of the sample is a study of cytomegalovirus exposure and HLA in healthy donors. Findings of the study overall: Presence/absence analyses rested on an assumption that sequencing depth was roughly uniform across donors. For TCR beta chains, V- and J-gene trimming was later linked to a missense DCLRE1C variant.

Sequencing input: PBMCs. The TCR comes from a woman aged 40 to 50 in good health and CMV-seronegative. The gene calls are TRBV30 and TRBJ2-7; D uncertain. The CDR3 sequence is CAWSVRSSYEQYF. The CDR3 region has the DNA TGTGCCTGGAGTGTACGTAGCTCCTACGAGCAGTACTTC.